These 20 T cell receptor beta chains came from one sample sequenced in a study of identical twins. One entry per CDR3 protein, called by TCRdb with MiXCR from the 5' RACE reads. The sample consists of some 1,700,000 distinct CDR3 sequences, around 29% of them appearing once. The sample comprised cord blood. The receptors derive from a newborn girl in good health.

There are a few counts of this clonotype. The genes are TRBV5-1 and TRBJ2-3; TRBD2 matches 11 bases. CDR3 size: 16 residues. With 2 bases clipped from V and 4 bases from J, the junction kept 6 bases outside the gene matches. From germline, CDR1 is SGHRS and CDR2 YFSETQ. In DNA form, the CDR3 reads TGCGCCAGCAGCTTCCTAGCGGGAGGAGGATCAGATACGCAGTATTTT. It encodes CASSFLAGGGSDTQYF.

In regard to this clonotype: At one end, the junction sequence differs from germline, possibly due to a read error. This chain uses TRBV7-9 with TRBJ2-7; 12 bases line up with TRBD2. Germline V gene data show CDR1 as SEHNR and CDR2 as FQNEAQ (reference sequence). The CDR3 runs to 16 residues. CDR3 residues: CVSSLIRTSGVHEQYF. CDR3 coding DNA: TGTGTCAGCAGCTTAATTCGGACTAGCGGGGTCCACGAGCAGTACTTC. Full variable domain (rest looked up from reference TRBV7-9 and TRBJ2-7): DTGVSQNPRHKITKRGQNVTFRCDPISEHNRLYWYRQTLGQGPEFLTYFQNEAQLEKSRLLSDRFSAERPKGSFSTLEIQRTEQGDSAMYLCVSSLIRTSGVHEQYFGPGTRLTVT.

This clonotype was detected only once. This chain joins TRBV3-1 and TRBJ2-5; D gene uncertain. In germline, CDR1 is LGHDT, CDR2 YNNKEL (reference sequence). This CDR3 has 15 amino acids. Trimming left V 5 bases short and J 0 bases short, with 13 bases between. CDR3 region: CASSSLGGYQETQYF. CDR3 DNA sequence: TGTGCCAGCAGCTCCCTCGGCGGCTACCAAGAGACCCAGTACTTC.

This clonotype turned up a few times. V is TRBV20-1 and J is TRBJ1-5; D uncertain. Germline CDR1 reads DFQATT; CDR2 reads SNEGSKA (reference sequence). The V end was cut by 4 bases, the J end by 4 bases, with 11 bases between. The CDR3 contains 13 residues. Written as DNA, the CDR3 is TGCAGTGCTACAAGGGATACTAATCAGCCCCAGCATTTT. It yields the protein CSATRDTNQPQHF.

The rearrangement links TRBV4-2 to TRBJ2-7, with TRBD2 as a possible D gene (5 bases). This CDR3 has 15 residues. Germline V gene lookup returns CDR1 LGHNA and CDR2 YNFKEQ. The V end lost 1 base, the J end lost 2 bases, and 12 bases lay between the germline ends. The CDR3 DNA sequence: TGTGCCAGCAGCCAAGGTCGGACTCTAACCTACGAGCAGTACTTC. It specifies CASSQGRTLTYEQYF.

The V call is TRBV29-1, the J call TRBJ2-1, with TRBD2 matching 7 bases. From germline, CDR1 is SQVTM and CDR2 ANQGSEA. J was trimmed by 3 bases and V by 3 bases; bases with no gene match: 5. This CDR3 is 14 amino acids long. CDR3 residues: CSVESGRGYNEQFF. The DNA of the CDR3 is TGCAGCGTTGAGAGTGGGAGGGGCTACAATGAGCAGTTCTTC.

The table lists this clonotype with many counts. The chain employs TRBV27 and TRBJ2-7; D not certain. CDR1 is MNHEY, CDR2 SMNVEV, per germline (reference sequence). The CDR3 has 12 residues. V lost 7 bases, J lost 0 bases, and 7 bases lay in between. CDR3 nucleotide sequence: TGTGCCAGCAAGTCAGACTCCTACGAGCAGTACTTC. This sequence encodes CASKSDSYEQYF.

This clonotype was detected only once. CDR3 sequence: CAISGKRGLTYEQFF. As DNA, the CDR3 is TGTGCCATCAGTGGGAAGCGGGGGTTGACCTACGAGCAGTTCTTC. The chain employs TRBV10-3 and TRBJ2-1; 8 bases fit TRBD2. CDR3 size: 15 residues. The junction had 12 bases not matched to a gene; V was cut back by 4 bases and J by 10 bases. Looked up from germline, CDR1 is ENHRY and CDR2 is SYGVKD.

The chain couples TRBV5-1 to TRBJ2-7, with TRBD1 matching over 7 bases. This CDR3 spans 14 amino acids. Losses at the gene ends were 4 bases for V and 4 bases for J; bases not matched to a gene: 8. Germline loops: CDR1 SGHRS, CDR2 YFSETQ. DNA for the CDR3: TGCGCCAGCAGCCCTGACAGGGCGGGTTACGAGCAGTACTTC. Translated: CASSPDRAGYEQYF.

In regard to this clonotype: This clone may be a read error of a much larger clone one base away. Written as DNA, the CDR3 is TGCAGTGCTCAGGGCTACACCTTC. Amino acid sequence: CSAQGYTF. The V gene is TRBV20-1, the J gene TRBJ1-2; D call uncertain. V shed 5 bases and J shed 8 bases, with 3 bases lying between them. The CDR3 is made up of 8 amino acids. CDR1 and CDR2 from the germline V gene are DFQATT and SNEGSKA (reference sequence).

This clonotype was seen ten or more times. The chain joins TRBV12-3 or TRBV12-4 to TRBJ2-3; 8 bases map to TRBD2. V shed 5 bases and J 2 bases; nucleotides not matched to a gene: 6. The CDR3 consists of 15 residues. CDR3 DNA sequence: TGTGCCAGCAGTCTCATAGCGGGGCCCACAGATACGCAGTATTTT. Protein product: CASSLIAGPTDTQYF.

There are a few counts of this clonotype. This chain joins TRBV3-1 and TRBJ2-1; maybe TRBD1 (5 bases). Germline assignment: CDR1 LGHDT and CDR2 YNNKEL (reference sequence). This CDR3 has 14 amino acids. V was pared by 2 bases and J by 6 bases, with 11 bases between. The CDR3 loop reads CASSQNGQGNEQFF. The CDR3 DNA reads as TGTGCCAGCAGCCAAAATGGGCAGGGCAATGAGCAGTTCTTC.

The genes are TRBV25-1 and TRBJ2-1; D possibly corresponds to TRBD2 (7 bases). The CDR3 loop spans 17 amino acids. The V and J ends lost 1 base and 2 bases respectively, with 15 bases between them. Per the germline V gene, CDR1 is MGHDK and CDR2 is SYGVNS. DNA of the CDR3: TGTGCCAGCAGTGAATTAGGGGGGGCTGCTACCTACAATGAGCAGTTCTTC. Encoded protein: CASSELGGAATYNEQFF.

The V gene is TRBV9, the J gene TRBJ2-5, with D possibly being TRBD2 (5 bases). Germline assignment: CDR1 SGDLS and CDR2 YYNGEE. This CDR3 comprises 14 residues. Deletions cut 3 bases from V and 11 bases from J, with 20 bases between. This CDR3 reads CASSAGWAYNEQYF. The DNA of the CDR3 is TGTGCCAGCAGCGCGGGATGGGCCTACAATGAGCAGTACTTC.

The chain couples TRBV11-2 to TRBJ1-2; D might be TRBD1 (5 bases). Trimming shortened V by 1 base and J by 7 bases, and 10 bases separated the two germline ends. The CDR3 consists of 13 residues. Germline CDR1 is SGHAT and CDR2 is FQNNGV. The CDR3 coding sequence is TGTGCCAGCAGCTTAGTCCCGGGGGGTGGCTACACCTTC. Translation: CASSLVPGGGYTF. Complete variable domain (other parts from reference TRBV11-2 and TRBJ1-2): EAGVAQSPRYKIIEKRQSVAFWCNPISGHATLYWYQQILGQGPKLLIQFQNNGVVDDSQLPKDRFSAERLKGVDSTLKIQPAKLEDSAVYLCASSLVPGGGYTFGSGTRLTVV.

The table lists this clonotype with a few counts. The gene calls are TRBV20-1 and TRBJ1-5; 7 nucleotides agree with TRBD1. After removal of 6 bases from V and 0 bases from J, the junction contained 8 bases not matched to a gene. There are 15 residues in the CDR3. Germline CDR1 DFQATT, CDR2 SNEGSKA (reference sequence). Here the CDR3 DNA reads TGCAGTGCAAAGACAGGGCACTATAGCAATCAGCCCCAGCATTTT. Amino acids: CSAKTGHYSNQPQHF.

The V and J genes are TRBV3-1 and TRBJ2-3; TRBD1 might be the D (5 bases). The CDR3 runs to 14 residues. CDR1 and CDR2 from the germline V gene are LGHDT and YNNKEL (reference sequence). Trimming took 4 bases from V and 6 from J, leaving 14 bases between them. The CDR3 is CASSRARWGDTQYF. In DNA form, the CDR3 reads TGTGCCAGCAGCCGGGCTAGGTGGGGCGATACGCAGTATTTT.

This clonotype was counted only a few times. The chain has TRBV3-1 and TRBJ1-2, with TRBD1 as a possible D gene (6 bases). CDR3 length: 13 amino acids. Germline V gene data show CDR1 as LGHDT and CDR2 as YNNKEL (reference sequence). V dropped 3 bases and J dropped 8 bases, with 13 bases sitting between them. This chain's CDR3 is CASSHPGAEGYTF. The CDR3 coding sequence is TGTGCCAGCAGCCACCCGGGGGCGGAAGGCTACACCTTC.

This clonotype has more than one count but fewer than ten. The V gene is TRBV7-9, the J gene TRBJ1-1; D might be TRBD1 (5 bases). CDR1 and CDR2 from the germline V gene are SEHNR and FQNEAQ (reference sequence). The CDR3 has 15 amino acids. Trimming stripped 3 bases from V and 1 base from J, with 12 bases between. The CDR3: CASSFFPTGNTEAFF. In nucleotides, the CDR3 is TGTGCCAGCAGCTTCTTCCCTACAGGGAACACTGAAGCTTTCTTT.

The chain combines TRBV20-1 with TRBJ2-3, with D perhaps being TRBD1 or TRBD2 (5 bases each). The CDR3 loop spans 13 amino acids. Germline CDR1 reads DFQATT; CDR2 reads SNEGSKA (reference sequence). Trimming removed 6 bases from V and 5 bases from J, with 15 bases in between. This chain's CDR3 is CSAKYGDRDTQYF. DNA for the CDR3: TGCAGTGCCAAATACGGGGACCGAGATACGCAGTATTTT.